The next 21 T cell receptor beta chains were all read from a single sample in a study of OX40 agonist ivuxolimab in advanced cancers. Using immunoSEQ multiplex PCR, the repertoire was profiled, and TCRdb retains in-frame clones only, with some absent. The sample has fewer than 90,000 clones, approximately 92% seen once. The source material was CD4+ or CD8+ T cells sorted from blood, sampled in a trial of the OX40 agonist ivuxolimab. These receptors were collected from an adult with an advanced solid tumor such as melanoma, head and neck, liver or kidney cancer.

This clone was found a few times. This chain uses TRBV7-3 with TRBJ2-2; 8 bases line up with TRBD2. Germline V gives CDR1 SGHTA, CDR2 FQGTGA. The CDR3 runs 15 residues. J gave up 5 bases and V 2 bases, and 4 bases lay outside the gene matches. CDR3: CASSLGLAGTGELFF. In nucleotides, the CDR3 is TGTGCCAGCAGCTTAGGGCTAGCGGGTACCGGGGAGCTGTTTTTT.

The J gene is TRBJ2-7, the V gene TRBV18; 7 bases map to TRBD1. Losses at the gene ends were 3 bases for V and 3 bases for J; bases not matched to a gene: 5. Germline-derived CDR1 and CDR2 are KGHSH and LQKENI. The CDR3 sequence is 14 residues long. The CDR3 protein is CASSPTGTDYEQYF. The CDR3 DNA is TGTGCCAGCTCACCCACCGGGACAGACTACGAGCAGTACTTC. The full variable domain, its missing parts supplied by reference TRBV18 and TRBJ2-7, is NAGVMQNPRHLVRRRGQEARLRCSPMKGHSHVYWYRQLPEEGLKFMVYLQKENIIDESGMPKERFSAEFPKEGPSILRIQQVVRGDSAAYFCASSPTGTDYEQYFGPGTRLTVT.

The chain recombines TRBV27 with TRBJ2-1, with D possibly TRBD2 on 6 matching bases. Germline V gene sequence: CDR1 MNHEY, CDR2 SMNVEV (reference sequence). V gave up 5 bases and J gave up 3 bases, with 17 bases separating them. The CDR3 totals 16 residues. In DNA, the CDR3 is TGTGCCAGCAGTCGGGGTGTGGGAGGTATCTACAATGAGCAGTTCTTC. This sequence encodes CASSRGVGGIYNEQFF.

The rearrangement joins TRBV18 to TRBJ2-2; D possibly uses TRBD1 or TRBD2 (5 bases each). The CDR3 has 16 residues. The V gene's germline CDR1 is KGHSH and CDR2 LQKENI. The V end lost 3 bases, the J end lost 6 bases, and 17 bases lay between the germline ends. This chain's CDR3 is CASSPRRAGVSGELFF. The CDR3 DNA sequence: TGTGCCAGCTCACCCCGCAGGGCGGGTGTGTCCGGGGAGCTGTTTTTT.

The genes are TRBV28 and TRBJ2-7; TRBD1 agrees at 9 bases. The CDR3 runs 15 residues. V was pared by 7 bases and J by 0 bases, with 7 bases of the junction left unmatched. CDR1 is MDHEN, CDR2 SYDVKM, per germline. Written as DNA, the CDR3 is TGTGCCAGCACGGGACAGGGTGACTACTCCTACGAGCAGTACTTC. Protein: CASTGQGDYSYEQYF. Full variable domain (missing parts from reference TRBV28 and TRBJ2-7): DVKVTQSSRYLVKRTGEKVFLECVQDMDHENMFWYRQDPGLGLRLIYFSYDVKMKEKGDIPEGYSVSREKKERFSLILESASTNQTSMYLCASTGQGDYSYEQYFGPGTRLTVT.

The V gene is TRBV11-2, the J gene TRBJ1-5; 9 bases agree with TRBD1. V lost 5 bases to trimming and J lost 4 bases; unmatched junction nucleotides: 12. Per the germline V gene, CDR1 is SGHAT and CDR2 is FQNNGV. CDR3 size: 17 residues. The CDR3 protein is CASSRGQGISGNQPQHF. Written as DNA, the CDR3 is TGTGCCAGCAGCCGGGGACAGGGTATCTCAGGTAATCAGCCCCAGCATTTT.

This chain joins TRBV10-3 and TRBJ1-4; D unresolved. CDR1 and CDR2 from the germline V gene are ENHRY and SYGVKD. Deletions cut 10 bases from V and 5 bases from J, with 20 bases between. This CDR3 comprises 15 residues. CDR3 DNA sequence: TGTGCCACAGCCCCCCTCGGCTCCGGAAATGAAAAACTGTTTTTT. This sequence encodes CATAPLGSGNEKLFF.

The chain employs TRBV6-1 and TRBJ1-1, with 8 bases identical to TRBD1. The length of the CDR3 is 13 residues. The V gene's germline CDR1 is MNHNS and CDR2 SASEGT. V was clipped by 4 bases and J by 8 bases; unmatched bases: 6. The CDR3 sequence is CASSGTGIVEAFF. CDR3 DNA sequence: TGTGCCAGCAGTGGGACAGGGATTGTGGAAGCTTTCTTT.

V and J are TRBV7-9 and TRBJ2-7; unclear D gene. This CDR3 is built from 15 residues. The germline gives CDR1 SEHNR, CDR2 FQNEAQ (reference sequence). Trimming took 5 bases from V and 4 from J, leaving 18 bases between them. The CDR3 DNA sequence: TGTGCCAGCAGCGAAACAAGAAAAGGCCCTTACGAGCAGTACTTC. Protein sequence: CASSETRKGPYEQYF.

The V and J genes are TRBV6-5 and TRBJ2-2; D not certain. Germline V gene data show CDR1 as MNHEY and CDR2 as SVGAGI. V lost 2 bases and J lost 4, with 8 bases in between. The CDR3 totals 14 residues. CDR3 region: CASSYSRFTGELFF. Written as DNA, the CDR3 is TGTGCCAGCAGTTACAGCAGGTTCACCGGGGAGCTGTTTTTT.

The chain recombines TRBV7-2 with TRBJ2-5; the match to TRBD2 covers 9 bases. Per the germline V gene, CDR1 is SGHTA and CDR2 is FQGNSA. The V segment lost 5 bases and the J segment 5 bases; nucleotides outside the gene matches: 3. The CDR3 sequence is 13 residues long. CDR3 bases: TGTGCCAGCAGCATAAGCGGGGGGGAGACCCAGTACTTC. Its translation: CASSISGGETQYF.

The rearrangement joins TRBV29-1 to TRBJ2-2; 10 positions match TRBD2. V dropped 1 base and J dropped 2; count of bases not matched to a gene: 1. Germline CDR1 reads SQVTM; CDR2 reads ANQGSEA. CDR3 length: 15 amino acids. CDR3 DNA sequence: TGCAGCGTTGAAGCTAGCGGGGGTAACACCGGGGAGCTGTTTTTT. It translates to CSVEASGGNTGELFF.

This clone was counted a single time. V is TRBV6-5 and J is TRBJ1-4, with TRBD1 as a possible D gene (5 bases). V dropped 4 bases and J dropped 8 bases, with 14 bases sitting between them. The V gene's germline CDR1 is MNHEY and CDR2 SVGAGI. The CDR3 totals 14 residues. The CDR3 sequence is CASSLGREGEKLFF. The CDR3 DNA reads TGTGCCAGCAGTTTGGGCAGGGAAGGGGAAAAACTGTTTTTT.

CDR3 sequence: CASSITGGRGNEQFF. Written as DNA, the CDR3 is TGTGCCAGCAGTATAACAGGGGGCCGCGGCAATGAGCAGTTCTTC. The genes are TRBV27 and TRBJ2-1, with 9 bases identical to TRBD1. Trimming at V came to 5 bases and at J to 6 bases, leaving 8 bases not matched to a gene. Per germline, CDR1 MNHEY and CDR2 SMNVEV (reference sequence). This CDR3 is built from 15 residues.

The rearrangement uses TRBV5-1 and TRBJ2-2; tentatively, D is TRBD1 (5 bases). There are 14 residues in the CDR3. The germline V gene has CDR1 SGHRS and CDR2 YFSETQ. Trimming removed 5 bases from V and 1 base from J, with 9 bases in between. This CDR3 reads CASRAQGNTGELFF. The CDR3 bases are TGCGCCAGCAGAGCTCAGGGGAACACCGGGGAGCTGTTTTTT. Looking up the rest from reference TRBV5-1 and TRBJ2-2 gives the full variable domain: KAGVTQTPRYLIKTRGQQVTLSCSPISGHRSVSWYQQTPGQGLQFLFEYFSETQRNKGNFPGRFSGRQFSNSRSEMNVSTLELGDSALYLCASRAQGNTGELFFGEGSRLTVL.

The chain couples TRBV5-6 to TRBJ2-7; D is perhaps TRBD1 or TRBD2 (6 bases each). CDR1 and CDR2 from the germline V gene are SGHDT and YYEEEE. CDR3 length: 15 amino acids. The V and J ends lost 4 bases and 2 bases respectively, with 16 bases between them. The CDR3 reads CASSPGGQGTYEQYV. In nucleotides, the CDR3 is TGTGCCAGCAGCCCCGGGGGTCAGGGGACCTACGAGCAGTACGTC.

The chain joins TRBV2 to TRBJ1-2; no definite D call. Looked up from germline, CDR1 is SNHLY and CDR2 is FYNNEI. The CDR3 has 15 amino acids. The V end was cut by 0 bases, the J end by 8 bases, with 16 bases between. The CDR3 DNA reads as TGTGCCAGCAGTGAAGCGCGTAGGTCAGAGAGCGGCTACACCTTC. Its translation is CASSEARRSESGYTF.

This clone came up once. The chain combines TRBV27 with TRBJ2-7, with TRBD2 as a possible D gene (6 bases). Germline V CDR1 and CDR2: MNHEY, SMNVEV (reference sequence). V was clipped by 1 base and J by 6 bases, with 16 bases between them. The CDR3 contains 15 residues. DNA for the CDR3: TGTGCCAGCAGTTTATGGTGGGGTGGGACTTCCGAGCAGTACTTC. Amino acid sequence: CASSLWWGGTSEQYF.

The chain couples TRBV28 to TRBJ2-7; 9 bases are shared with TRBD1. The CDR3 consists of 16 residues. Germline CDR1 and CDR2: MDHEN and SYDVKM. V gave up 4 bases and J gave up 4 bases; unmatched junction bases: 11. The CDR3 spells CASSYPTGDRDYEQYF. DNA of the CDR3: TGTGCCAGCAGTTACCCTACGGGGGACAGGGATTACGAGCAGTACTTC.

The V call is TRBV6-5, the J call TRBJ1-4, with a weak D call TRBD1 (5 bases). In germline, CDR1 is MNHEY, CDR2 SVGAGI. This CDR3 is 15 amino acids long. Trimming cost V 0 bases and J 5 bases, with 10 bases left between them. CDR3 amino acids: CASSYSMGLNEKLFF. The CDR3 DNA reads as TGTGCCAGCAGTTACTCGATGGGACTAAATGAAAAACTGTTTTTT.

This CDR3 is CASSLRYRSYEQYF. The CDR3 DNA reads TGCGCCAGCAGCTTGCGGTACAGATCCTACGAGCAGTACTTC. The chain employs TRBV5-1 and TRBJ2-7; D is ambiguous. CDR1 and CDR2 (germline): SGHRS, YFSETQ. V was clipped by 1 base and J by 1 base, with 9 bases between them. This CDR3 has 14 amino acids.